These 21 T cell receptor beta chains were sequenced from one sample in a study of blood T cells in healthy people across ages. A second PCR of 7 to 11 cycles used a sample-barcoded 5' primer and a J-beta primer mix. TCRdb called the 5' RACE reads again in MiXCR, with one record for every CDR3 protein. The repertoire includes around 790,000 distinct CDR3 sequences, about 42% of them detected once, and roughly a fifth sits in the top ten. Specimen: blood. These receptors all stem from a man aged 60 to 69 in good health.

V is TRBV30 and J is TRBJ2-3; the D gene is possibly TRBD2 (5 bases). This CDR3 spans 11 amino acids. Germline V CDR1 and CDR2: GTSNPN, SVGIG (reference sequence). V was shortened by 2 bases and J by 6 bases, with 6 bases between the two germline ends. CDR3 nucleotides: TGTGCCTGGAGTTGGAGGGATACGCAGTATTTT. Amino acid sequence: CAWSWRDTQYF.

This clonotype was counted between two and nine times. V gene TRBV29-1 combines with J gene TRBJ1-4, with D possibly TRBD1 on 6 matching bases. The CDR3 covers 18 residues. CDR1 SQVTM and CDR2 ANQGSEA come from the germline V gene. Between the trimmed V and J ends, which lost 7 bases and 1 base, there was a span of 25 bases. CDR3 in amino acids: CSGRKNRDTLLTNEKLFF. The CDR3 region has the DNA TGCAGCGGGAGGAAAAACAGGGATACTTTATTAACTAATGAAAAACTGTTTTTT.

The chain employs TRBV12-3 or TRBV12-4 and TRBJ2-1; 7 bases match TRBD1. The CDR3 loop spans 12 amino acids. The trim removed 5 bases at V and 12 bases at J, leaving 7 bases unmatched. CDR3 sequence reads: CASSPDRFRQFF. CDR3 DNA sequence: TGTGCCAGCAGTCCGGACAGGTTCAGGCAGTTCTTC.

The rearrangement uses TRBV4-1 and TRBJ1-6, with 10 bases lining up with TRBD1. Germline V gene data show CDR1 as MGHRA and CDR2 as YSYEKL. The CDR3 has 16 residues. J gave up 3 bases and V 4 bases, and 3 bases lay outside the gene matches. The CDR3: CASSRRDRGYNSPLHF. The CDR3 DNA follows: TGCGCCAGCAGCCGGAGGGACAGGGGCTATAATTCACCCCTCCACTTT.

In its sample, this clonotype was seen once. With a much larger clone just one base away, this may be a read error. The V and J genes are TRBV12-3 or TRBV12-4 and TRBJ2-1; D is perhaps TRBD1 (5 bases). Near its end, the DNA agrees better with TRBJ2-7, so the J call may be wrong. There are 15 residues in the CDR3. The CDR3 loop reads CASRPLRVSYNEQYF. The DNA for the CDR3 is TGTGCCAGCAGACCTCTCAGGGTCTCCTACAATGAGCAGTACTTC.

This clonotype was recorded a few times. The J gene is TRBJ2-4, the V gene TRBV20-1; D possibly corresponds to TRBD1 (6 bases). The J call may be incorrect, as the DNA end agrees better with TRBJ2-7. From germline, CDR1 is DFQATT and CDR2 SNEGSKA (reference sequence). The CDR3 is 20 amino acids. The CDR3 DNA reads TGCAGTGCTAGAATATTCTCAGTTGCGGACAGAAAGGTTCCTACCTACGAGCAGTACTTC. Amino acids: CSARIFSVADRKVPTYEQYF.

The rearrangement joins TRBV20-1 to TRBJ2-7, with TRBD2 as a possible D gene (6 bases). CDR3 length: 14 amino acids. Per the germline V gene, CDR1 is DFQATT and CDR2 is SNEGSKA (reference sequence). V was shortened by 5 bases and J by 4 bases, with 18 bases between the two germline ends. The CDR3 sequence: CSAHPPGLPYEQYF. DNA for the CDR3: TGCAGTGCTCACCCCCCGGGACTCCCGTACGAGCAGTACTTC.

The chain has TRBV6-2 or TRBV6-3 and TRBJ1-2, with D unclear. The CDR3 sequence is 13 residues long. Germline V gives CDR1 MNHEY, CDR2 SVGEGT. The V gene lost 5 bases and the J gene lost 5 bases, with 12 bases spanning the gap. Written as DNA, the CDR3 is TGTGCCAGCAGTCAAGTCCGGGAATATGGCTACACCTTC. This gives the protein CASSQVREYGYTF.

This clonotype was counted a few times. The genes are TRBV12-3 or TRBV12-4 and TRBJ2-7; 8 bases are a match to TRBD1. The CDR3 is 14 amino acids. V lost 4 bases to trimming and J lost 7 bases; unmatched junction nucleotides: 9. The CDR3: CASSSAGTGEEQYF. In DNA, the CDR3 is TGTGCCAGCAGTTCAGCCGGGACAGGAGAGGAGCAGTACTTC.

This clonotype was counted a few times. The V and J genes are TRBV6-2 or TRBV6-3 and TRBJ2-5, with 10 bases aligning to TRBD1. The DNA end lines up better with TRBJ2-7; the J call may be wrong. CDR3 length: 13 residues. Germline assignment: CDR1 MNHEY and CDR2 SVGEGT. CDR3 in amino acids: CASHGTGAYEQYF. CDR3 DNA: TGTGCCAGCCACGGGACAGGGGCGTACGAGCAGTACTTC.

This sequence joins TRBV18 and TRBJ2-7, with no clear D. Germline CDR1 reads KGHSH; CDR2 reads LQKENI. The CDR3 has 14 amino acids. The V gene lost 1 base and the J gene lost 2 bases, with 9 bases spanning the gap. The CDR3 region has the DNA TGTGCCAGCTCACCACTGTCAGGTACCTACGAGCAGTACTTC. The encoded protein is CASSPLSGTYEQYF.

In nucleotides, the CDR3 is TGTGCCAGCAGTTTATCGAATCCTACCTACAATGAGCAGTACTTC. Protein sequence: CASSLSNPTYNEQYF. The genes are TRBV27 and TRBJ2-1; D remains unclear. The J call could be wrong; TRBJ2-7 is a better fit for the DNA end. CDR3 size: 15 residues. Germline V CDR1 and CDR2: MNHEY, SMNVEV (reference sequence).

The chain links TRBV29-1 to TRBJ1-4; weak D call: TRBD1 (6 bases). This CDR3 contains 11 residues. V was cut by 7 bases and J by 6 bases, with 9 bases left in between. Germline CDR1 SQVTM, CDR2 ANQGSEA. The DNA for the CDR3 is TGCAGCGGGGGGCATGATGAAAAACTGTTTTTT. It encodes CSGGHDEKLFF.

This clonotype is a singleton in its sample. The junction and the germline gene differ at one end; a read error may be behind it. The genes are TRBV7-9 and TRBJ2-3, with D unclear. This CDR3 region has 13 residues. Germline-derived CDR1 and CDR2 are SEHNR and FQNEAQ (reference sequence). The CDR3 DNA sequence: TGTGCCGGCAGCGCTCTCGCGATGGATACGCAGTATTTT. It is translated as CAGSALAMDTQYF.

This chain uses TRBV4-3 with TRBJ2-7; 8 nucleotides agree with TRBD1. The CDR3 loop spans 15 amino acids. Looked up from germline, CDR1 is LGHNA and CDR2 is YSLEER. After removal of 0 bases from V and 5 bases from J, the junction contained 6 bases not matched to a gene. CDR3 nucleotides: TGCGCCAGCAGCCAAGAAAGCAGGGGGCAAAACGAGCAGTACTTC. Its protein product is CASSQESRGQNEQYF.

The chain has TRBV6-5 and TRBJ1-4; 7 nucleotides line up with TRBD1. CDR1 MNHEY and CDR2 SVGAGI come from the germline V gene. CDR3 length equals 16 residues. With V trimmed by 8 bases and J by 3 bases, 12 bases remained unmatched. The CDR3 nucleotides read TGTGCCAGCCGATCTAACAGGGGCTTGGCTAATGAAAAACTGTTTTTT. Protein: CASRSNRGLANEKLFF.

A few counts support this clonotype. The chain has TRBV4-3 and TRBJ2-5; D gene unclear. The germline V gene has CDR1 LGHNA and CDR2 YSLEER. This CDR3 spans 12 amino acids. Trimming cost V 3 bases and J 11 bases, with 13 bases left between them. This CDR3 is CASSQRSGEQYF. The DNA of the CDR3 is TGCGCCAGCAGCCAGCGTTCTGGTGAGCAGTACTTC.

The CDR3 spells CATSDSKRQGARDTQYF. The DNA for the CDR3 is TGTGCCACCAGTGACTCAAAAAGACAGGGGGCGAGAGATACGCAGTATTTT. The chain couples TRBV24-1 to TRBJ2-3; 10 bases are shared with TRBD1. Trimming at V came to 4 bases and at J to 5 bases, leaving 11 bases not matched to a gene. CDR1 and CDR2 (germline): KGHDR, SFDVKD. The CDR3 sequence is 17 residues long.

The chain carries TRBV6-1 and TRBJ2-1, with 8 bases lining up with TRBD2. Germline-derived CDR1 and CDR2 are MNHNS and SASEGT. The J segment lost 2 bases and the V segment lost 6 bases, leaving 9 bases of the junction unmatched. This CDR3 is 16 amino acids long. The CDR3 loop reads CASSLAGLDPYNEQFF. The CDR3 DNA reads as TGTGCCAGCAGCTTAGCGGGACTGGATCCCTACAATGAGCAGTTCTTC.

This clonotype was counted ten times or more. The V gene is TRBV20-1, the J gene TRBJ2-5; maybe TRBD2 (5 bases). Trimming shortened V by 3 bases and J by 2 bases, and 13 bases separated the two germline ends. This CDR3 region has 14 residues. Germline V lookup: CDR1 DFQATT, CDR2 SNEGSKA (reference sequence). The CDR3 nucleotides are TGCAGTGCTAGTAGCGCAGGTCGGCAAGAGACCCAGTACTTC. It codes for CSASSAGRQETQYF.

The V and J genes are TRBV5-4 and TRBJ1-6; TRBD1 might be the D (6 bases). The V end was cut by 5 bases, the J end by 8 bases, with 14 bases between. The CDR3 sequence is 14 residues long. Germline V gene data show CDR1 as SGHNT and CDR2 as YYREEE (reference sequence). The CDR3, as DNA: TGTGCCAGCAGTCTATGGGGGGCCGATTCACCCCTCCACTTT. Translated: CASSLWGADSPLHF.